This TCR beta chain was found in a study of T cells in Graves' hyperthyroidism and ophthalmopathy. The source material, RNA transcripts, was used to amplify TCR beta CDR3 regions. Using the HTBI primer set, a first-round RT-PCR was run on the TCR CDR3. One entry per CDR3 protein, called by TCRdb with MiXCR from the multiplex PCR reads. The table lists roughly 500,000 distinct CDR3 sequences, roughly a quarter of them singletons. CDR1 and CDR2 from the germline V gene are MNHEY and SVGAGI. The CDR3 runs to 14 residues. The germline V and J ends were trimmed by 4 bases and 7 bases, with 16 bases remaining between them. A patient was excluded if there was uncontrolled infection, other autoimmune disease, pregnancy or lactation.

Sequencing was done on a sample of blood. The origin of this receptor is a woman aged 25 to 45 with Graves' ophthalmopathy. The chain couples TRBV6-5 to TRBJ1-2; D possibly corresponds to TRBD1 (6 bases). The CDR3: CASSSTAGVGGYTF. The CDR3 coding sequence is TGTGCCAGCAGTTCCACAGCAGGGGTCGGTGGCTACACCTTC.